This T cell receptor (beta chain) originates from a study of T cell repertoires in cytomegalovirus infection. Study as a whole: The public TCR beta signatures pointed to both CMV infection and matching HLA type.

This clonotype was counted between two and nine times. What it binds is unknown. The study's findings and limits: CMV-specific TCR beta clonotypes restricted by HLA-C were the ones dominating the ex vivo response. Totalled public TCR beta family frequency picked out people who carried CMV plus the relevant HLA.

TCRdb ran MiXCR on the reads and lists one entry per CDR3 protein. The repertoire includes approximately 70,000 distinct CDR3 sequences, more than 20% of them detected once, and 60% to 85% sits in the top ten. Looked up from germline, CDR1 is SGHTA and CDR2 is FQGNSA. This CDR3 has 14 residues. The V end lost 1 base, the J end lost 0 bases, and 6 bases lay between the germline ends. Sequencing was performed on PBMCs, sequenced either directly or after in vitro stimulation (not recorded which). This rearrangement joins TRBV7-2 to TRBJ1-1; D not certain. This clonotype originated in a human donor in good health (CMV status not recorded). Some clones in this sample may be carry-over from other donors' samples. CDR3 residues: CASSLGLVNTEAFF. The CDR3 region has the DNA TGTGCCAGCAGCTTAGGGTTAGTGAACACTGAAGCTTTCTTT.